This T cell receptor (beta chain) was observed in a study of blood T cell repertoires in COVID-19. Study background: PBMCs, B-cell-depleted T cells, or T cells provided the cDNA or gDNA that made up the material.

Measured with immunoSEQ multiplex PCR; TCRdb has only the in-frame clones, and not every one. The sample consists of roughly 150,000 clones, around 88% of them appearing once. CDR1 and CDR2 (germline): SGHTA, FQGNSA. V dropped 1 base and J dropped 3; count of bases not matched to a gene: 13. The CDR3 totals 19 residues. This chain joins TRBV7-2 and TRBJ2-4; TRBD2 aligns across 9 bases. Sequences were obtained from peripheral blood. The origin of this receptor is a human donor in a cohort sampled during active COVID-19. The CDR3 reads CASSLGAGGLSNGKNIQYF. The CDR3 coding sequence is TGTGCCAGCAGCTTAGGAGCGGGGGGACTGAGTAATGGCAAAAACATTCAGTACTTC.